This T cell receptor (beta chain) was profiled in a study of cytomegalovirus exposure and HLA in healthy donors. Study as a whole: An earlier analysis found some 120 million unique TCR beta sequences from around 180 million T cells. Study-wide points: Several of the most significant clusters appeared, in a later analysis, to be linked to common viral pathogens. The authors later linked a missense DCLRE1C variant to TCR beta V- and J-gene trimming.

Researchers ran the PCR with 60 Vbeta and 13 Jbeta primers. The protocol was immunoSEQ multiplex PCR, while the TCRdb copy is restricted to in-frame clones and leaves out a portion. There are roughly 57,000 clones in the sample, with less than 15% held by the top ten. The V and J ends lost 3 bases and 2 bases respectively, with 14 bases between them. The CDR3 is 15 amino acids. Looked up from germline, CDR1 is MGHRA and CDR2 is YSYEKL. Despite likely unrecorded immune exposures, the donors were nominally healthy at the time of sampling. Turning to this clone: The antigen remains undetermined.

The rearrangement joins TRBV4-1 to TRBJ2-7, with a weak D call TRBD2 (6 bases). The sample consisted of PBMCs. The clonotype comes from a woman younger than 45 in good health and CMV-seropositive. Written as DNA, the CDR3 is TGCGCCAGCAGCCAGGGGACGGACTACGCCTACGAGCAGTACTTC. Translated, it gives CASSQGTDYAYEQYF.